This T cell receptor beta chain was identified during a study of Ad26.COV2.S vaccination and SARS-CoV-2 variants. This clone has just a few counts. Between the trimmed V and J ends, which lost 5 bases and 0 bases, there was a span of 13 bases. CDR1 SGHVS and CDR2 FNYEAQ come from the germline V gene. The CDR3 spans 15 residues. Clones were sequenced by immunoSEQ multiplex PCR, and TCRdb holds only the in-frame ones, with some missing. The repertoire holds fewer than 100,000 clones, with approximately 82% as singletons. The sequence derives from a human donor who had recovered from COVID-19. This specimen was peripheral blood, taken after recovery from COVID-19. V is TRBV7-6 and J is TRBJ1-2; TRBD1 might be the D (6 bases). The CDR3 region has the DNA TGTGCCAGCAGCCTTCAGGGGACCGCTAACTATGGCTACACCTTC. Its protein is CASSLQGTANYGYTF.